The rows below give T cell receptor beta chains drawn from one sample of a study of cytomegalovirus exposure and HLA in healthy donors. Sequenced by immunoSEQ multiplex PCR; TCRdb stores in-frame clones only, minus some. This table has just under 45,000 clones, under 60% appearing once. The source material was PBMCs. These receptors were taken from a man aged 55 to 70 in good health and CMV-seronegative. CDR3s include the opening cysteine and the closing phenylalanine or tryptophan. D genes are given only for firm matches. Clone size is shown for a subset of rows, as once, few, many or a class of expanded clone.

>-|TRBJ2-3|TRBD2|TRBV4-3
CASSQESSGSRADTQYF
TGCGCCAGCAGCCAAGAATCGAGCGGGAGTCGTGCAGATACGCAGTATTTT
>-|TRBJ2-1|-|TRBV28
CASRGPGLYNEQFF
TGTGCCAGCAGGGGCCCTGGCTTATACAATGAGCAGTTCTTC
>few|TRBJ2-5|TRBD1|TRBV2
CASRQGGETQYF
TGTGCCAGTCGACAGGGCGGGGAGACCCAGTACTTC
>-|TRBJ2-7|TRBD1|TRBV5-8
CASSLGIRTGPYEQYF
TGTGCCAGCAGCTTGGGAATCCGGACAGGGCCCTACGAGCAGTACTTC
>-|TRBJ1-1|-|TRBV23-1
CASSLVSRGTEAFF
TGCGCCAGCAGTCTTGTTAGCAGGGGCACTGAAGCTTTCTTT
>-|TRBJ1-5|-|TRBV7-9
CASSSSQAGNQPQHF
TGTGCCAGCAGCTCTTCCCAAGCGGGCAATCAGCCCCAGCATTTT
>-|TRBJ2-7|-|TRBV5-1
CASSAQGPAYEQYF
TGCGCCAGCAGCGCCCAGGGCCCCGCCTACGAGCAGTACTTC
>-|TRBJ1-2|TRBD1|TRBV28
CASSLLVGKRDRADYGYTF
TGTGCCAGCAGTTTATTGGTCGGTAAAAGGGACAGAGCAGACTATGGCTACACCTTC
>-|TRBJ2-7|TRBD2|TRBV5-1
CASSLDVTSGRRRGEQYF
TGCGCCAGCAGCTTGGATGTGACTAGCGGGAGGCGCCGAGGGGAGCAGTACTTC
>-|TRBJ2-2|TRBD2|TRBV2
CASRRRLAGTNTGELFF
TGTGCCAGCAGGCGGAGACTAGCGGGCACTAACACCGGGGAGCTGTTTTTT
>-|TRBJ2-1|TRBD2|TRBV6-5
CASTGAGGYNEQFF
TGTGCCAGCACTGGAGCGGGAGGGTACAATGAGCAGTTCTTC
>-|TRBJ2-6|TRBD1|TRBV28
CASSPRTGGSGANVLTF
TGTGCCAGCAGCCCTCGAACAGGGGGCTCTGGGGCCAACGTCCTGACTTTC
>-|TRBJ2-7|-|TRBV25-1
CASSELGDSYEQYF
TGTGCCAGCAGTGAATTAGGGGATTCCTACGAGCAGTACTTC
>few|TRBJ1-2|TRBD1|TRBV19
CASSTGDRKFHGYTF
TGTGCCAGTAGTACGGGGGACAGGAAGTTCCATGGCTACACCTTC
>-|TRBJ2-7|-|TRBV19
CASTIMAGQHEQYF
TGTGCCAGTACCATAATGGCAGGGCAGCACGAGCAGTACTTC
>few|TRBJ2-1|-|TRBV29-1
CSVAQLSGRTGQFF
TGCAGCGTTGCTCAACTGAGCGGGCGCACAGGGCAGTTCTTC
>-|TRBJ2-5|TRBD2|TRBV2
CASSELAGGETQYF
TGTGCCAGCAGTGAACTAGCGGGAGGCGAGACCCAGTACTTC